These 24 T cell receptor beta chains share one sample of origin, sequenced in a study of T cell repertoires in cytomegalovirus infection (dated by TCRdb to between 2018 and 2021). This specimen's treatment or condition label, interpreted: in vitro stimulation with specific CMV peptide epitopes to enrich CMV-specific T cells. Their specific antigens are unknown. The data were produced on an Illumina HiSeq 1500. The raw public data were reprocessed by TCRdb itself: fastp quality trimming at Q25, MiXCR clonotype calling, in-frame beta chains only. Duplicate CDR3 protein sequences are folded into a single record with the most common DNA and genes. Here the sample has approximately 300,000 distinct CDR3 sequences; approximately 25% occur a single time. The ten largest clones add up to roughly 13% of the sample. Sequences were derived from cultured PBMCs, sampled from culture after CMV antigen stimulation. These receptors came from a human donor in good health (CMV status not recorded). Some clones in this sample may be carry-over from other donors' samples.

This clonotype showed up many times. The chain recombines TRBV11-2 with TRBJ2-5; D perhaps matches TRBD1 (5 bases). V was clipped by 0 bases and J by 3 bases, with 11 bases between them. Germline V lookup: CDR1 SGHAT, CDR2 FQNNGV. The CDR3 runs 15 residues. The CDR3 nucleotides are TGTGCCAGCAGCTTAGACCTAACAGGTGAAGAGACCCAGTACTTC. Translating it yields CASSLDLTGEETQYF.

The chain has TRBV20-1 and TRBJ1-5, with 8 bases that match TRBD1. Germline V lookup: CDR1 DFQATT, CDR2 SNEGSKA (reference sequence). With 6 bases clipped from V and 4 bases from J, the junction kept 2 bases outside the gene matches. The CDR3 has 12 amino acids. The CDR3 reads CSARTGNQPQHF. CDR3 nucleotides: TGCAGTGCCCGGACAGGGAATCAGCCCCAGCATTTT.

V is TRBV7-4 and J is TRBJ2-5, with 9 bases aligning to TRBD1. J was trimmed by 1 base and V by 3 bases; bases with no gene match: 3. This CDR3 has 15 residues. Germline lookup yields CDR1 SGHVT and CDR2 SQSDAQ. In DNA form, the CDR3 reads TGTGCCAGCAGCTTCGGACAGGGGAGCCAAGAGACCCAGTACTTC. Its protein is CASSFGQGSQETQYF.

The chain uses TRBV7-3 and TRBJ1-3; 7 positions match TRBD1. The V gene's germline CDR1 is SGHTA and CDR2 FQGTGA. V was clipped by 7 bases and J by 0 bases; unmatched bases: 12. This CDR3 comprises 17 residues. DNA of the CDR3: TGTGCCAGCAACCCCGGGACAGTCGGCCCCTCTGGAAACACCATATATTTT. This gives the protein CASNPGTVGPSGNTIYF.

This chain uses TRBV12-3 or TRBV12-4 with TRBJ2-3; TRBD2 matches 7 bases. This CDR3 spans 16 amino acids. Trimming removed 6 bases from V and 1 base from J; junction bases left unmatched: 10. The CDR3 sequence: CASSPAASGRTDTQYF. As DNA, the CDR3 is TGTGCCAGCAGCCCCGCGGCTAGCGGTCGCACAGATACGCAGTATTTT.

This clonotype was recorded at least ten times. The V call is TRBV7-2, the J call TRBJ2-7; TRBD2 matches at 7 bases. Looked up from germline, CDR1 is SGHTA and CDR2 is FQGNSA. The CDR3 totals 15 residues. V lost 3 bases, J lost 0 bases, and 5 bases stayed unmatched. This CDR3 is CASSFYGGSSYEQYF. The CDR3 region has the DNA TGTGCCAGCAGCTTTTATGGCGGGAGCTCCTACGAGCAGTACTTC. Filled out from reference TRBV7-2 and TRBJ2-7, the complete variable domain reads GAGVSQSPSNKVTEKGKDVELRCDPISGHTALYWYRQSLGQGLEFLIYFQGNSAPDKSGLPSDRFSAERTGGSVSTLTIQRTQQEDSAVYLCASSFYGGSSYEQYFGPGTRLTVT.

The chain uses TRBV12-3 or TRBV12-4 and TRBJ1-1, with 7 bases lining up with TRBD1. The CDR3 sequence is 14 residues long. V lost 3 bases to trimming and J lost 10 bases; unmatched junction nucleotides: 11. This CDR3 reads CASSFKGAHPGAFF. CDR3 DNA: TGTGCCAGCAGTTTCAAGGGGGCCCACCCAGGAGCTTTCTTT.

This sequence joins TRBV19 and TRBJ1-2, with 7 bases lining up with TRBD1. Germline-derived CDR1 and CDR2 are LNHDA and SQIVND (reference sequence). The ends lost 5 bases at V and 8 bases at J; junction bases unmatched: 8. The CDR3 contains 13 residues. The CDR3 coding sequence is TGTGCCAGTAGTGAAGACAGGGAACGGGGCTACACCTTC. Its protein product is CASSEDRERGYTF.

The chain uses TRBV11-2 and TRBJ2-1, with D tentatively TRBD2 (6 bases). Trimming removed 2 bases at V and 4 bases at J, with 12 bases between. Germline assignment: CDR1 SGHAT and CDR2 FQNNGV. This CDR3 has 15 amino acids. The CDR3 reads CASSLRELPYNEQFF. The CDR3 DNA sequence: TGTGCCAGCAGCTTACGGGAGCTCCCATACAATGAGCAGTTCTTC.

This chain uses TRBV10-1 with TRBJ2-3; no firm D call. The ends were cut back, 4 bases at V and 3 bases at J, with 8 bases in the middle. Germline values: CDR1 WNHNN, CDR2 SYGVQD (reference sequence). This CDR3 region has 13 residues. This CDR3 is CASSVEGTDTQYF. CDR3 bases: TGCGCCAGCAGTGTAGAAGGGACAGATACGCAGTATTTT.

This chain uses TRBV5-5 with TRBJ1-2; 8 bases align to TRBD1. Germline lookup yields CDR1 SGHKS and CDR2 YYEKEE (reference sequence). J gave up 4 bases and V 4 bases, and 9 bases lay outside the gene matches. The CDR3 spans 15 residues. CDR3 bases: TGTGCCAGCAGCGTGAGGTTGGACAGGGTCTATGGCTACACCTTC. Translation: CASSVRLDRVYGYTF.

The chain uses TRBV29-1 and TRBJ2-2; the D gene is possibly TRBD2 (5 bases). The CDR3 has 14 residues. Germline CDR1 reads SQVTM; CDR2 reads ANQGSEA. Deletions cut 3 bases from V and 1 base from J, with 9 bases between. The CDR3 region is CSVDLGGNTGELFF. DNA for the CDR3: TGCAGCGTTGATCTTGGAGGGAACACCGGGGAGCTGTTTTTT.

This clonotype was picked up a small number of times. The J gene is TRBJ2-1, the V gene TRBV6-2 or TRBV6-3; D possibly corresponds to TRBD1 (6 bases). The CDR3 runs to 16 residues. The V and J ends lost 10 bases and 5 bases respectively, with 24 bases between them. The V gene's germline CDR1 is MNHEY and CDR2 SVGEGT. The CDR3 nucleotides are TGTGCCACAGCAGGGCGAAGGGGACAATCTGACAATGAGCAGTTCTTC. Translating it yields CATAGRRGQSDNEQFF.

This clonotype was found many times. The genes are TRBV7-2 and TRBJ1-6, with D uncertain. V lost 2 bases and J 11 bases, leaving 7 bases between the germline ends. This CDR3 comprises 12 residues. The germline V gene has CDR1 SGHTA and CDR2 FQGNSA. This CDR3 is CASSLLLAPLHF. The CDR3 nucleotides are TGTGCCAGCAGCTTATTGCTGGCACCCCTCCACTTT.

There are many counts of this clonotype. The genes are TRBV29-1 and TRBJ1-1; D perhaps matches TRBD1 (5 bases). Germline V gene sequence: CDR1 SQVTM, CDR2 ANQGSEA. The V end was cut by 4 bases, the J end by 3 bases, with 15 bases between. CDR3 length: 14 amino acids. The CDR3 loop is CSVARRGADTEAFF. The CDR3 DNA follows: TGCAGCGTTGCCCGTAGGGGCGCGGACACTGAAGCTTTCTTT.

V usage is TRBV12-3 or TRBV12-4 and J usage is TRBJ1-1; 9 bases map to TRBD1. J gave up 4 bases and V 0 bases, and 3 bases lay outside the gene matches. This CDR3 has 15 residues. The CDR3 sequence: CASSLAGTGRTEAFF. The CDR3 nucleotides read TGTGCCAGCAGTTTAGCCGGGACAGGGCGCACTGAAGCTTTCTTT.

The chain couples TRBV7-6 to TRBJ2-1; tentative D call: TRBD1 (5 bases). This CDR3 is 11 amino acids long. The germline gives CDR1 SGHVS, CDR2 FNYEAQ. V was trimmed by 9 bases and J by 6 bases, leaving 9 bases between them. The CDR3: CARATGNEQFF. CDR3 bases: TGTGCCAGGGCCACAGGCAATGAGCAGTTCTTC.

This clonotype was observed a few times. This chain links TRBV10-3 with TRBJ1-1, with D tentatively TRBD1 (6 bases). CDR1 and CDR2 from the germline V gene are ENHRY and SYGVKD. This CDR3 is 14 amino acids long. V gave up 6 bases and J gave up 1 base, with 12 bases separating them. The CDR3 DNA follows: TGTGCCATCAGGGGGGACACCCCGAACACTGAAGCTTTCTTT. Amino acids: CAIRGDTPNTEAFF.

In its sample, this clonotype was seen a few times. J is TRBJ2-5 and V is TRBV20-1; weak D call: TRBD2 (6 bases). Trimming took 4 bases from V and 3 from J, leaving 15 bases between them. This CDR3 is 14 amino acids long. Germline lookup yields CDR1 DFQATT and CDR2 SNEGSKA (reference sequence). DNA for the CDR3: TGCAGTGCTAAGGCGGGAAACATAAAAGAGACCCAGTACTTC. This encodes CSAKAGNIKETQYF.

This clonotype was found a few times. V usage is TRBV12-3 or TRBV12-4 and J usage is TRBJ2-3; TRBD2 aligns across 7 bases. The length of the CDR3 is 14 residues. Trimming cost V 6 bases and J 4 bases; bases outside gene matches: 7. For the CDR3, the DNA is TGTGCCAGCAGGGGGACTATCACTGCAGATACGCAGTATTTT. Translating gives CASRGTITADTQYF.

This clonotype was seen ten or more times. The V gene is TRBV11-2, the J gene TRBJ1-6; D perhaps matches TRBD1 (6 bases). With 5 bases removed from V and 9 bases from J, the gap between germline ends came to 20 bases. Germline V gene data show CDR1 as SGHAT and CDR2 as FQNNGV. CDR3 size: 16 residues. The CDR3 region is CASSIIPTGFGSPLHF. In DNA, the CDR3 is TGTGCCAGCAGCATTATTCCTACAGGGTTCGGTTCACCCCTCCACTTT.

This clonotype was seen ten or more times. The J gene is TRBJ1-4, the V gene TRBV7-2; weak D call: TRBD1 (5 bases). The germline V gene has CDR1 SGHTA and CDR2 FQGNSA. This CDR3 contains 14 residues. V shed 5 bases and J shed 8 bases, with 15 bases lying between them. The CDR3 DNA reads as TGTGCCAGCAGCAAGGGGTCGTCTTACGAAAAACTGTTTTTT. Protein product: CASSKGSSYEKLFF.

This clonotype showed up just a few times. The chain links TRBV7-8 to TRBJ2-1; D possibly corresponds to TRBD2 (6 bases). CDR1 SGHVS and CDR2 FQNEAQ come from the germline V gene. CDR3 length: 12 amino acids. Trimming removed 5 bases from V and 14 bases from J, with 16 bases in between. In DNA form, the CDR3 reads TGTGCCAGCAGCCGAGACGGGGGAGTAGAGTTCTTC. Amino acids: CASSRDGGVEFF.

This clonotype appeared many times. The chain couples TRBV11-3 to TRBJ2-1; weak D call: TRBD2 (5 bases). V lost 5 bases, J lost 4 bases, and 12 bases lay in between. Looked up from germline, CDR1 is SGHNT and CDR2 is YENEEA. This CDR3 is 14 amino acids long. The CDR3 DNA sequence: TGTGCCAGCAGCCGCCGGGGAGCTTACAATGAGCAGTTCTTC. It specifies CASSRRGAYNEQFF.